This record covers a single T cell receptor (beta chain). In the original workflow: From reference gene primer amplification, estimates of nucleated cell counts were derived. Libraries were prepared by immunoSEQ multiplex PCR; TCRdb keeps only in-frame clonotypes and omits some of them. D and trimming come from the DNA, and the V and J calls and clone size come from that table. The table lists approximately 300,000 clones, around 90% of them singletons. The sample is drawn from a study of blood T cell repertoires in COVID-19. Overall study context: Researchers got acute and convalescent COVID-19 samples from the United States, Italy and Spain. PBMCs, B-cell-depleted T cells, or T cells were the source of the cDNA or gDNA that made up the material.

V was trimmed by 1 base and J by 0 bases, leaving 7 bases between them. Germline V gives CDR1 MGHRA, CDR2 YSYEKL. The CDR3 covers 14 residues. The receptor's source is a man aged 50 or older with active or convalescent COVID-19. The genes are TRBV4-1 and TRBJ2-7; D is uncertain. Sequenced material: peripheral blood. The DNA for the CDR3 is TGCGCCAGCAGCCAAGGGGCAGCCTCCTACGAGCAGTACTTC. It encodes CASSQGAASYEQYF.